This T cell receptor (beta chain) was captured in a study of a mutant IDH1 vaccine in newly diagnosed glioma. As for the study in general: Vaccination followed radiotherapy alone by 4-6 weeks, or accompanied temozolomide cycles. Whole-study results and caveats: Pseudoprogression seemed unrelated to changes in top peripheral T cell clonotypes.

This clone has a single count. Its antigen is not known. Germline lookup yields CDR1 PRHDT and CDR2 FYEKMQ (reference sequence). The CDR3 is 14 residues long. Deletions cut 5 bases from V and 5 bases from J, with 15 bases between. Repertoires were generated with immunoSEQ multiplex PCR, while TCRdb's copy carries only in-frame clones and drops some. This sample has about 32,000 clones, with around four fifths found just once. Sample time point: week 35, safety follow-up. Topical imiquimod was applied with each vaccine dose, which held 300 ug of mutant IDH1 20-mer peptide. The rearrangement links TRBV13 to TRBJ2-5; D might be TRBD1 (6 bases). The material sequenced was PBMCs, taken from a glioma patient whose treatment included an IDH1 peptide vaccine. The sequence was obtained from a woman aged 35 to 49 with glioma. CDR3 nucleotides: TGTGCCAGCAGCACTCGGACAGTGGGGGAGACCCAGTACTTC. Encoded protein: CASSTRTVGETQYF.